The clone carrying this T cell receptor (beta chain) came up a few times. Its antigen is as yet unknown. This record belongs to a study of post-analysis software for immune sequencing data. Overall study results and limits: TRBV5-6, TRBV5-1 and TRBV20-1 were among several TRBV segments more frequent in patients than controls.

Unique molecular identifiers tagged the TCR beta cDNA libraries. TCRdb reanalysed the PCR reads using MiXCR and keeps one entry per CDR3 protein. In the table there are a few hundred thousand distinct CDR3 sequences, roughly 35% of which are singletons. The CDR3 consists of 17 residues. Germline V gene data show CDR1 as DFQATT and CDR2 as SNEGSKA (reference sequence). Germline trimming cut 0 bases from V and 0 bases from J; bases unmatched to any gene: 10. This chain joins TRBV20-1 and TRBJ2-5; 7 positions match TRBD2. The sequencing sample was made of blood. The clonotype comes from a girl between 5 and 17 years old with multiple sclerosis. The CDR3 here is CSARDRLAESYQETQYF. The DNA of the CDR3 is TGCAGTGCTAGAGATAGGCTAGCGGAGTCGTACCAAGAGACCCAGTACTTC.